The 15 T cell receptor beta chains below come from one sample, sequenced in a study of blood T cell repertoires in COVID-19. The protocol was immunoSEQ multiplex PCR, while the TCRdb copy is restricted to in-frame clones and leaves out a portion. Of roughly 220,000 clones in the sample, about 79% were seen once. What was sequenced was PBMCs or T cells enriched from blood (not recorded which). The receptor source for this set is a woman aged 40 to 50 with acute COVID-19.

A few counts support this clone. This CDR3 is CASSSGSGYGYTF. DNA of the CDR3: TGTGCCAGCAGCTCGGGGTCGGGCTATGGCTACACCTTC. The genes are TRBV6-5 and TRBJ1-2, with D uncertain. The germline V gene encodes CDR1 MNHEY and CDR2 SVGAGI. The CDR3 is made up of 13 amino acids. V shed 6 bases and J shed 4 bases, with 12 bases lying between them.

This rearrangement joins TRBV28 to TRBJ2-5; no clear D. Trimming stripped 6 bases from V and 4 bases from J, with 3 bases between. CDR3 length equals 10 residues. CDR1 is MDHEN and CDR2 is SYDVKM in the germline V gene. This chain's CDR3 is CASRLETQYF. The CDR3 DNA is TGTGCCAGCAGACTAGAGACCCAGTACTTC.

The J gene is TRBJ1-5, the V gene TRBV7-2; weak D call: TRBD1 (5 bases). The germline V gene encodes CDR1 SGHTA and CDR2 FQGNSA. Trimming removed 5 bases at V and 10 bases at J, with 18 bases between. This CDR3 region has 14 residues. CDR3 sequence (DNA): TGTGCCAGCAGCCCGCAAAGCCAGGGAGGTCCCCAGCATTTT. This codes for CASSPQSQGGPQHF.

V gene TRBV29-1 combines with J gene TRBJ1-1, with 8 nucleotides matching TRBD1. Per the germline V gene, CDR1 is SQVTM and CDR2 is ANQGSEA. There are 15 residues in the CDR3. V lost 2 bases, J lost 2 bases, and 7 bases stayed unmatched. Here the CDR3 DNA reads TGCAGCGTTGAAAGGGGCGACAGGGGAAACACTGAAGCTTTCTTT. Translated, it gives CSVERGDRGNTEAFF.

This clone was seen a single time. V gene TRBV30 combines with J gene TRBJ1-3; tentative D call: TRBD1 (5 bases). Looked up from germline, CDR1 is GTSNPN and CDR2 is SVGIG (reference sequence). Trimming shortened V by 0 bases and J by 7 bases, and 16 bases separated the two germline ends. The CDR3 is 15 amino acids. The CDR3 sequence: CAWSVLIGRGNTIYF. CDR3 bases: TGTGCCTGGAGTGTACTGATAGGCCGGGGGAACACCATATATTTT.

The chain combines TRBV5-5 with TRBJ2-7; 8 nucleotides match TRBD1. CDR3 length: 15 amino acids. V dropped 2 bases and J dropped 3; count of bases not matched to a gene: 7. CDR1 and CDR2 from the germline V gene are SGHKS and YYEKEE (reference sequence). CDR3 sequence reads: CASSFRGQGDYEQYF. Here the CDR3 DNA reads TGTGCCAGCAGCTTTCGCGGACAGGGTGACTACGAGCAGTACTTC.

The chain has TRBV12-3 or TRBV12-4 and TRBJ2-1; 10 bases are a match to TRBD2. This CDR3 has 11 amino acids. V lost 4 bases and J lost 14; bases outside the gene matches: 2. The CDR3 DNA follows: TGTGCCAGCAGTTCTGGACTAGCGGAGTTCTTC. Protein sequence: CASSSGLAEFF.

The chain recombines TRBV6-2 or TRBV6-3 with TRBJ1-1, with 9 bases fitting TRBD1. Germline CDR1 reads MNHEY; CDR2 reads SVGEGT. V gave up 5 bases and J gave up 1 base; unmatched junction bases: 17. The CDR3 contains 19 residues. The CDR3 sequence is CASSDALNRGLGSNTEAFF. CDR3 DNA sequence: TGTGCCAGCAGTGACGCCCTTAACAGGGGGCTGGGGTCGAACACTGAAGCTTTCTTT.

V is TRBV28 and J is TRBJ2-7; the D is unclear. V lost 2 bases to trimming and J lost 3 bases, with 17 bases between them. This CDR3 has 16 residues. In germline, CDR1 is MDHEN, CDR2 SYDVKM. The CDR3 DNA reads TGTGCCAGCAGTTTAGCGTCGTGGCGCGGTAACTACGAGCAGTACTTC. Protein: CASSLASWRGNYEQYF.

This sequence joins TRBV5-4 and TRBJ2-5; 8 nucleotides match TRBD2. CDR3 length: 17 residues. Germline V gives CDR1 SGHNT, CDR2 YYREEE (reference sequence). V trimming: 3 bases; J trimming: 2 bases; junction bases outside the gene matches: 12. The CDR3 coding sequence is TGTGCCAGCAGCTCCCCGCGAGGGCTAGCGGGTCAAGAGACCCAGTACTTC. It translates to CASSSPRGLAGQETQYF. The full variable domain, its missing parts supplied by reference TRBV5-4 and TRBJ2-5, is ETGVTQSPTHLIKTRGQQVTLRCSSQSGHNTVSWYQQALGQGPQFIFQYYREEENGRGNFPPRFSGLQFPNYSSELNVNALELDDSALYLCASSSPRGLAGQETQYFGPGTRLLVL.

To note about this clone: In the same sample, other DNA sequences code for this CDR3. The V and J genes are TRBV7-9 and TRBJ2-1; 8 nucleotides match TRBD2. This CDR3 spans 13 amino acids. Unmatched junction bases numbered 8, after V lost 6 bases and J lost 10 bases. Germline assignment: CDR1 SEHNR and CDR2 FQNEAQ (reference sequence). Here the CDR3 DNA reads TGTGCCAGCAGTTCCGGGACTAGTGGGGAGCAGTTCTTC. It yields the protein CASSSGTSGEQFF.

The CDR3 loop reads CASRPPGGTNEKLFF. In DNA, the CDR3 is TGTGCCAGCAGGCCGCCAGGGGGAACTAATGAAAAACTGTTTTTT. V and J are TRBV7-9 and TRBJ1-4, with TRBD1 matching 7 bases. Germline CDR1 and CDR2: SEHNR and FQNEAQ (reference sequence). The CDR3 length is 15 residues. The V gene end was trimmed by 6 bases and the J gene end by 1 base; junction bases not matched to a gene: 5.

V and J are TRBV6-5 and TRBJ1-1; D is unclear. The CDR3 runs 15 residues. V lost 0 bases to trimming and J lost 0 bases, with 8 bases between them. CDR1 and CDR2 from the germline V gene are MNHEY and SVGAGI. CDR3 in amino acids: CASSYSNRMNTEAFF. In DNA, the CDR3 is TGTGCCAGCAGTTACTCGAACAGAATGAACACTGAAGCTTTCTTT.

This chain uses TRBV10-3 with TRBJ1-5, with no clear D. CDR3 length equals 13 residues. Trimming pared 2 bases from V and 7 bases from J, leaving 9 bases between. Germline CDR1 and CDR2: ENHRY and SYGVKD. CDR3 DNA sequence: TGTGCCATCAGTGAGGGTTGGAGGCAGCCCCAGCATTTT. As protein: CAISEGWRQPQHF.

The rearrangement joins TRBV7-8 to TRBJ2-7; D is possibly TRBD2 (6 bases). V was shortened by 5 bases and J by 1 base, with 12 bases between the two germline ends. The CDR3 runs 14 residues. Germline V gene sequence: CDR1 SGHVS, CDR2 FQNEAQ. In DNA form, the CDR3 reads TGTGCCAGCAGCATCGGGGGACCTTCCTACGAGCAGTACTTC. Encoded protein: CASSIGGPSYEQYF. The full variable domain, with the rest looked up from reference TRBV7-8 and TRBJ2-7, is GAGVSQSPRYKVAKRGQDVALRCDPISGHVSLFWYQQALGQGPEFLTYFQNEAQLDKSGLPSDRFFAERPEGSVSTLKIQRTQQEDSAVYLCASSIGGPSYEQYFGPGTRLTVT.